This TCR beta chain derives from a study of T cell responses to AZD1222 COVID-19 vaccine. The CDR3 is 14 residues long. The V and J ends lost 4 bases and 7 bases respectively, with 16 bases between them. Looked up from germline, CDR1 is SQVTM and CDR2 is ANQGSEA. Points on this clone: As yet, its antigen is unknown.

General study points: Mostly white British, mostly female donors; authors suggested clonal diversity may be underestimated. Among spike-specific TCRs, nearly half reportedly target unmutated variant regions. Spike-specific TCR breadth and depth both grew after two AZD1222 doses. Seropositive at baseline were only 5 or 6 AZD1222 recipients.

Produced via immunoSEQ multiplex PCR; TCRdb's table is partial and in-frame only. The data show over 150,000 clones, around nine tenths seen once. The sequence derives from an adult in good health. This sequence joins TRBV29-1 and TRBJ1-4; weak D call: TRBD1 (6 bases). The input for sequencing was peripheral blood, taken on day 0 of AZD1222 vaccination. CDR3 coding DNA: TGCAGCGTTGCGGACAGTCTCCTCTTTGAAAAACTGTTTTTT. Its translation is CSVADSLLFEKLFF.